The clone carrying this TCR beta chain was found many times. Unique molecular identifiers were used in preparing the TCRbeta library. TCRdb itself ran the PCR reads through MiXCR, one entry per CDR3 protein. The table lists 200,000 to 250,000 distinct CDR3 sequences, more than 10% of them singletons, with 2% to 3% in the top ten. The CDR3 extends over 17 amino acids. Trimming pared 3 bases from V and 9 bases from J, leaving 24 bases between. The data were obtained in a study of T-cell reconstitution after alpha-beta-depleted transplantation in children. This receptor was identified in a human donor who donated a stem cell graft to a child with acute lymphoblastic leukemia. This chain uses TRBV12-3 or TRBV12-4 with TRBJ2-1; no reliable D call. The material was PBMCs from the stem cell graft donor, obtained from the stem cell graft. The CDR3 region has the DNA TGTGCCAGCAGTTTGAGACTCGGGCCAAGATTCACTCGTGAGCAGTTCTTC. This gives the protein CASSLRLGPRFTREQFF.